These 21 T cell receptor beta chains share one sample of origin, sequenced in a study of regulatory T cells in long-lasting Graves disease. The time point is: newly diagnosed GD, antithyroid drugs for less than 3 months. RNA extracted from PBMCs served as the sequencing template. To make TCR beta libraries, researchers used iRepertoire HTBI primers and Arm-PCR of CDR3 regions. In TCRdb, the multiplex PCR reads were re-called with MiXCR into one record per CDR3 protein. The sample carries around 320,000 distinct CDR3 sequences, around 15% recorded once. The data were also submitted as part of a second study, on T cells in Graves' hyperthyroidism and ophthalmopathy.

The starting material was peripheral blood mononuclear cells (PBMCs), obtained at new diagnosis, from a patient treated with antithyroid drugs. All receptors come from a man aged 40-49 years with Graves disease.

This clonotype was detected ten times or more. This chain links TRBV20-1 with TRBJ2-3; 7 bases map to TRBD1. The length of the CDR3 is 14 residues. Germline CDR1 and CDR2: DFQATT and SNEGSKA (reference sequence). J was trimmed by 1 base and V by 6 bases; bases with no gene match: 7. The CDR3 nucleotides read TGCAGTGCGCAACAGGGGCGGGGCACAGATACGCAGTATTTT. It is translated as CSAQQGRGTDTQYF.

The CDR3 DNA reads TGTGCCAGCAGTTACTTCCTCGGACAGGGCTACGAGCAGTACTTC. As protein: CASSYFLGQGYEQYF. The chain carries TRBV6-5 and TRBJ2-7, with 8 nucleotides matching TRBD1. The CDR3 is 15 residues long. Trimming removed 1 base from V and 3 bases from J; junction bases left unmatched: 5. Germline CDR1 is MNHEY and CDR2 is SVGAGI.

This clonotype was seen only once. V and J are TRBV7-2 and TRBJ2-1; TRBD1 aligns across 12 bases. The J call could be wrong; TRBJ2-5 is a better fit for the DNA end. The CDR3 consists of 16 residues. From germline, CDR1 is SGHTA and CDR2 FQGNSA. CDR3 DNA: TGTGCCAGCAGCTTAGTGGGACAGGGGGCGCTTGAGACCCAGTACTTC. Its protein is CASSLVGQGALETQYF.

This clonotype was found many times. The chain employs TRBV5-4 and TRBJ1-1, with 9 bases matching TRBD1. The CDR3 has 14 amino acids. J lost 5 bases, V lost 2 bases, and 4 bases had no gene match. The germline V gene has CDR1 SGHNT and CDR2 YYREEE (reference sequence). CDR3 residues: CASSFRDRATEAFF. CDR3 DNA: TGTGCCAGCAGCTTCCGGGACAGGGCGACTGAAGCTTTCTTT.

The chain is built from TRBV7-2 and TRBJ2-3, with TRBD2 matching over 11 bases. Germline V gene data show CDR1 as SGHTA and CDR2 as FQGNSA. The CDR3 is 18 residues long. V lost 5 bases to trimming and J lost 2 bases; unmatched junction nucleotides: 12. CDR3 sequence: CASSRGLASGGITDTQYF. The CDR3 bases are TGTGCCAGCAGCCGCGGGTTAGCTAGCGGGGGGATCACAGATACGCAGTATTTT.

This clonotype was recorded at least ten times. This sequence joins TRBV28 and TRBJ2-7; D ambiguous. The CDR3 is made up of 12 amino acids. The V end was cut by 0 bases, the J end by 6 bases, with 6 bases between. Germline V gene data show CDR1 as MDHEN and CDR2 as SYDVKM. CDR3 loop: CASSLWQSEQYF. Written as DNA, the CDR3 is TGTGCCAGCAGTTTATGGCAATCCGAGCAGTACTTC.

The chain carries TRBV11-2 and TRBJ2-7; 7 bases agree with TRBD1. Germline lookup yields CDR1 SGHAT and CDR2 FQNNGV. J gave up 6 bases and V 5 bases, and 16 bases lay outside the gene matches. CDR3 length: 16 amino acids. Here the CDR3 reads CASSPGGATGSSEQYF. The CDR3 nucleotides are TGTGCCAGCAGCCCGGGTGGCGCGACAGGGTCTTCCGAGCAGTACTTC.

This clonotype has at least ten counts. This chain's CDR3 is CASSQRPRDTGELFF. In DNA form, the CDR3 reads TGTGCCAGCAGCCAAAGACCCCGGGACACCGGGGAGCTGTTTTTT. The gene calls are TRBV3-1 and TRBJ2-2; no reliable D call. V was clipped by 2 bases and J by 3 bases, with 10 bases between them. Germline loops: CDR1 LGHDT, CDR2 YNNKEL (reference sequence). This CDR3 is 15 amino acids long.

This clonotype was observed at least ten times. The chain combines TRBV2 with TRBJ2-1; 9 bases map to TRBD1. The CDR3 has 14 residues. From germline, CDR1 is SNHLY and CDR2 FYNNEI. Unmatched junction bases numbered 5, after V lost 6 bases and J lost 5 bases. The DNA of the CDR3 is TGTGCCAGCAGCCCCAGGACAGGGGACAATGAGCAGTTCTTC. This gives the protein CASSPRTGDNEQFF. The full variable domain, its missing parts supplied by reference TRBV2 and TRBJ2-1, is EPEVTQTPSHQVTQMGQEVILRCVPISNHLYFYWYRQILGQKVEFLVSFYNNEISEKSEIFDDQFSVERPDGSNFTLKIRSTKLEDSAMYFCASSPRTGDNEQFFGPGTRLTVL.

The chain employs TRBV24-1 and TRBJ1-2; tentative D call: TRBD1 (6 bases). V lost 3 bases and J lost 8, with 12 bases in between. Per germline, CDR1 KGHDR and CDR2 SFDVKD. The CDR3 has 13 amino acids. The CDR3 DNA sequence: TGTGCCACCAGTGATCGAAACAGGGAAGGCTACACCTTC. Translated, it gives CATSDRNREGYTF.

This clonotype was seen at least ten times. The CDR3 DNA sequence: TGTGCCAGCAGTTTAGCGCCGAGCACAGATACGCAGTATTTT. As protein: CASSLAPSTDTQYF. This chain links TRBV28 with TRBJ2-3; no definite D call. The germline V gene encodes CDR1 MDHEN and CDR2 SYDVKM. The CDR3 spans 14 residues. V shed 2 bases and J shed 0 bases, with 6 bases lying between them.

This clonotype was counted at least ten times. The chain has TRBV7-8 and TRBJ1-6, with a possible D match to TRBD1 (5 bases). Germline values: CDR1 SGHVS, CDR2 FQNEAQ. V lost 5 bases to trimming and J lost 6 bases, with 17 bases between them. There are 16 residues in the CDR3. In nucleotides, the CDR3 is TGTGCCAGCAGCCAGGGATCCTTGGGGGTTAATTCACCCCTCCACTTT. The encoded protein is CASSQGSLGVNSPLHF.

This chain joins TRBV3-1 and TRBJ2-7; D unresolved. The V gene lost 4 bases and the J gene lost 3 bases, with 13 bases spanning the gap. The CDR3 loop spans 14 amino acids. CDR1 LGHDT and CDR2 YNNKEL come from the germline V gene (reference sequence). In DNA form, the CDR3 reads TGTGCCAGCAGCCCCTTTACAGCAATCTACGAGCAGTACTTC. It translates to CASSPFTAIYEQYF.

This clonotype was found a few times. The genes are TRBV12-3 or TRBV12-4 and TRBJ2-5, with 7 bases matching TRBD1. Unmatched junction bases numbered 11, after V lost 6 bases and J lost 7 bases. This CDR3 spans 14 amino acids. The CDR3 protein is CASSPGQRIGTQYF. The CDR3 DNA follows: TGTGCCAGCAGCCCGGGACAGCGGATAGGGACCCAGTACTTC.

The genes are TRBV4-1 and TRBJ2-1, with TRBD2 matching 8 bases. V lost 3 bases and J lost 4; bases outside the gene matches: 14. CDR3 length: 18 residues. In germline, CDR1 is MGHRA, CDR2 YSYEKL. CDR3 DNA: TGCGCCAGCAGCCACCGCGACGGGGCGGGAGGTGCTTACAATGAGCAGTTCTTC. Its protein is CASSHRDGAGGAYNEQFF.

The rearrangement joins TRBV5-1 to TRBJ2-2; perhaps TRBD2 as D (6 bases). The CDR3 is made up of 17 amino acids. V was cut by 4 bases and J by 1 base, with 17 bases left in between. CDR1 and CDR2 from the germline V gene are SGHRS and YFSETQ. The chain's CDR3 is CASSPRLGGENTGELFF. CDR3 bases: TGCGCCAGCAGCCCCCGTCTGGGCGGGGAGAACACCGGGGAGCTGTTTTTT.

The table lists this clonotype with a few counts. J is TRBJ1-4 and V is TRBV5-8; D is uncertain. Germline V gives CDR1 SGHTS, CDR2 YDEGEE. The V and J ends lost 7 bases and 3 bases respectively, with 7 bases between them. This CDR3 has 12 residues. The CDR3 sequence is CASFRANEKLFF. As DNA, the CDR3 is TGTGCCAGCTTTCGTGCTAATGAAAAACTGTTTTTT.

This clonotype was counted at least ten times. The chain recombines TRBV5-1 with TRBJ2-5; no reliable D call. V dropped 4 bases and J dropped 9 bases, with 19 bases sitting between them. This CDR3 contains 14 residues. Germline CDR1 is SGHRS and CDR2 is YFSETQ. CDR3 amino acids: CASSVDASGIPQYF. In DNA, the CDR3 is TGCGCCAGCAGCGTGGACGCCTCCGGCATTCCCCAGTACTTC.

This clonotype was counted only a few times. The CDR3, as DNA: TGCGCCAGCAGCCAAGATGACGGCTACGAGCAGTACTTC. The encoded protein is CASSQDDGYEQYF. The rearrangement joins TRBV4-1 to TRBJ2-7; no reliable D call. The V gene's germline CDR1 is MGHRA and CDR2 YSYEKL. The CDR3 is made up of 13 amino acids. V lost 0 bases, J lost 3 bases, and 6 bases lay in between.

The V gene is TRBV7-9, the J gene TRBJ1-3; 9 nucleotides agree with TRBD1. Trimming at V came to 3 bases and at J to 2 bases, leaving 5 bases not matched to a gene. This CDR3 has 16 residues. CDR1 and CDR2 (germline): SEHNR, FQNEAQ (reference sequence). The CDR3 DNA follows: TGTGCCAGCAGCTTTTACAGGGGGCCCACTGGAAACACCATATATTTT. Translating gives CASSFYRGPTGNTIYF. The full variable domain, completed using reference TRBV7-9 and TRBJ1-3, is DTGVSQNPRHKITKRGQNVTFRCDPISEHNRLYWYRQTLGQGPEFLTYFQNEAQLEKSRLLSDRFSAERPKGSFSTLEIQRTEQGDSAMYLCASSFYRGPTGNTIYFGEGSWLTVV.

This clonotype has only a few counts. The rearrangement links TRBV20-1 to TRBJ1-4; 9 bases line up with TRBD1. Germline CDR1 is DFQATT and CDR2 is SNEGSKA (reference sequence). J was trimmed by 2 bases and V by 1 base; bases with no gene match: 5. CDR3 length equals 16 residues. In nucleotides, the CDR3 is TGCAGTGCTAGAGCCCGGACAGGGGACACTAATGAAAAACTGTTTTTT. This gives the protein CSARARTGDTNEKLFF.